This T cell receptor (beta chain) derives from a study of T cell repertoires in cytomegalovirus infection. Study summary: Epitope selection comprised recently identified HLA-C-restricted CMV epitopes and well-studied HLA-B-restricted CMV epitopes. Public TCR beta signatures indicated both CMV infection and matching HLA type. Findings and caveats of the study: Individuals carrying CMV plus the relevant HLA were identified by cumulative frequency of public TCR beta families. HLA-C-restricted CMV clonotypes gave the most frequent clonotype in two of eight donors.

Turning to this clonotype: What it recognizes is unknown.

Unmatched junction bases numbered 13, after V lost 4 bases and J lost 3 bases. CDR3 length: 17 residues. CDR1 and CDR2 from the germline V gene are SGDLS and YYNGEE. TCRdb re-called the reads with MiXCR, one entry per CDR3 protein. This sample has about 890,000 distinct CDR3 sequences, with less than 35% found just once. The sequences come from cultured CD8+ T cells from PBMCs, collected from culture after CMV antigen stimulation. This receptor was obtained from a human donor in good health (CMV status not recorded). Some clones in this sample may be carry-over from other donors' samples. The chain employs TRBV9 and TRBJ2-5; TRBD2 matches at 9 bases. The CDR3 sequence: CASSPHVIAGVKETQYF. The DNA for the CDR3 is TGTGCCAGCAGCCCCCACGTAATAGCGGGGGTCAAAGAGACCCAGTACTTC.